This T cell receptor beta chain was identified in a study of identical twins. The germline V gene encodes CDR1 MDHEN and CDR2 SYDVKM. The length of the CDR3 is 12 residues. The V gene lost 4 bases and the J gene lost 4 bases, with 6 bases spanning the gap. Via MiXCR, TCRdb re-called the 5' RACE reads, giving one row per CDR3 protein. The top ten clones hold under 4% of a sample with hundreds of thousands of distinct CDR3 sequences, around 7% of them seen once. The same specimen was also included in a second study, on yellow fever vaccine responses in identical twins. That work contributes: Reportedly, the T cell response mounted by twins to vaccine seemed partly convergent, partly personalized.

The rearrangement uses TRBV28 and TRBJ2-3; D not resolved. The receptor's source is a woman in her late teens or twenties in good health. The sample consisted of memory (CD45RO+) T cells sorted from blood. The CDR3 spells CASSWGADTQYF. Here the CDR3 DNA reads TGTGCCAGCAGTTGGGGTGCAGATACGCAGTATTTT.